The rows below give T cell receptor beta chains drawn from one sample of a study of CD8 T cells in Susac syndrome. TCRdb re-called the immunoSEQ multiplex PCR reads through MiXCR, storing one row per CDR3 protein. The sample holds about 180,000 distinct CDR3 sequences, about 94% seen once. Sequenced material: CD4+ T cells from PBMCs. The receptor source for this set is a human donor with Susac syndrome. CDR3s include the opening cysteine and the closing phenylalanine or tryptophan. The order of the fields is CDR3 protein, V gene, J gene.

CDR3aa: CASSLTSGTDTQYF
v_gene: TRBV11-2
j_gene: TRBJ2-3

CDR3aa: CASSLGMTYNEQFF
v_gene: TRBV4-3
j_gene: TRBJ2-1

CDR3aa: CASSARGYGYTF
v_gene: TRBV12-3/TRBV12-4
j_gene: TRBJ1-2

CDR3aa: CSVEDTRYGNEKLFF
v_gene: TRBV29-1
j_gene: TRBJ1-4

CDR3aa: CSARGGQYTDTQYF
v_gene: TRBV20-1
j_gene: TRBJ2-3

CDR3aa: CASGLELISEAFF
v_gene: TRBV12-5
j_gene: TRBJ1-1

CDR3aa: CASSYSPGGQPQHF
v_gene: TRBV6-2/TRBV6-3
j_gene: TRBJ1-5

CDR3aa: CASSQVDRTYEQYF
v_gene: TRBV4-1
j_gene: TRBJ2-7

CDR3aa: CSATPRGFGGNQPQHF
v_gene: TRBV20-1
j_gene: TRBJ1-5

CDR3aa: CASSSGLAFSYEQYF
v_gene: TRBV5-4
j_gene: TRBJ2-7

CDR3aa: CASSTQGLAGGETQYF
v_gene: TRBV11-2
j_gene: TRBJ2-5

CDR3aa: CASSLGGQNSEQYF
v_gene: TRBV7-2
j_gene: TRBJ2-7

CDR3aa: CATSREAVDQPQHF
v_gene: TRBV15
j_gene: TRBJ1-5

CDR3aa: CASSDRVNTEAFF
v_gene: TRBV3-1
j_gene: TRBJ1-1

CDR3aa: CSARAGGGTNEKLFF
v_gene: TRBV29-1
j_gene: TRBJ1-4

CDR3aa: CASSLDKNTEAFF
v_gene: TRBV7-3
j_gene: TRBJ1-1

CDR3aa: CASSGDWNSPLHF
v_gene: TRBV28
j_gene: TRBJ1-6

CDR3aa: CASNTAGRINQPQHF
v_gene: TRBV28
j_gene: TRBJ1-5

CDR3aa: CSVWDSTYEQYF
v_gene: TRBV29-1
j_gene: TRBJ2-7

CDR3aa: CAWARGQPNTEAFF
v_gene: TRBV30
j_gene: TRBJ1-1

CDR3aa: CSARDRSTSSYNEQFF
v_gene: TRBV20-1
j_gene: TRBJ2-1

CDR3aa: CASSMDGSYNEQFF
v_gene: TRBV19
j_gene: TRBJ2-1

CDR3aa: CASSHLWAENEQFF
v_gene: TRBV11-2
j_gene: TRBJ2-1

CDR3aa: CASSLGTGARANYGYTF
v_gene: TRBV12-3/TRBV12-4
j_gene: TRBJ1-2

CDR3aa: CAWSPDSSSYNEQFF
v_gene: TRBV30
j_gene: TRBJ2-1

CDR3aa: CASSSPQGPGTQYF
v_gene: TRBV28
j_gene: TRBJ2-5

CDR3aa: CASSSHEGSYEQYF
v_gene: TRBV7-6
j_gene: TRBJ2-7

CDR3aa: CATQKDRGPAGTEAFF
v_gene: TRBV5-1
j_gene: TRBJ1-1

CDR3aa: CAWSLSDTQYF
v_gene: TRBV30
j_gene: TRBJ2-3

CDR3aa: CASSLGGLARGGLYNEQFF
v_gene: TRBV11-2
j_gene: TRBJ2-1

CDR3aa: CASSLRTSRNTGELFF
v_gene: TRBV12-3/TRBV12-4
j_gene: TRBJ2-2

CDR3aa: CASAAHGGELFF
v_gene: TRBV7-2
j_gene: TRBJ2-2

CDR3aa: CASSQDHRGRSYEQYF
v_gene: TRBV4-2
j_gene: TRBJ2-7

CDR3aa: CASSLVGLAETQYF
v_gene: TRBV5-1
j_gene: TRBJ2-5

CDR3aa: CAWSVGPQISYEQYF
v_gene: TRBV30
j_gene: TRBJ2-7

CDR3aa: CSAVGTLTETQYF
v_gene: TRBV29-1
j_gene: TRBJ2-5

CDR3aa: CATSDLPSGRAYEQYF
v_gene: TRBV24-1
j_gene: TRBJ2-7

CDR3aa: CASSQTGFPYEQYF
v_gene: TRBV3-1
j_gene: TRBJ2-7

CDR3aa: CASSQSRGKNTEAFF
v_gene: TRBV23-1
j_gene: TRBJ1-1

CDR3aa: CATSGTPGQRNEKLFF
v_gene: TRBV15
j_gene: TRBJ1-4

CDR3aa: CAWTGGAGEKLFF
v_gene: TRBV30
j_gene: TRBJ1-4

CDR3aa: CAWSRPPAREAFF
v_gene: TRBV30
j_gene: TRBJ1-1

CDR3aa: CASSFPQREQYF
v_gene: TRBV28
j_gene: TRBJ2-7

CDR3aa: CASSTRRDSLTDTQYF
v_gene: TRBV28
j_gene: TRBJ2-3